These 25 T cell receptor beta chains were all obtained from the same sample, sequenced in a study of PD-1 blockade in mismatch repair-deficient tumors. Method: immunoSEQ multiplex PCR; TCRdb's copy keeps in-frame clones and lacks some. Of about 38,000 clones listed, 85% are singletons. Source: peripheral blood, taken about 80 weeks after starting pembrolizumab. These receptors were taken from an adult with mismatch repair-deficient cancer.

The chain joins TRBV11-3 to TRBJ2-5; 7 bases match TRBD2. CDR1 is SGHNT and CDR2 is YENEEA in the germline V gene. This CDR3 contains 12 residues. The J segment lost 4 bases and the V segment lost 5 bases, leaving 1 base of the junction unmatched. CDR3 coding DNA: TGTGCCAGCAGCCGCGGGGGAGAGACCCAGTACTTC. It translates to CASSRGGETQYF.

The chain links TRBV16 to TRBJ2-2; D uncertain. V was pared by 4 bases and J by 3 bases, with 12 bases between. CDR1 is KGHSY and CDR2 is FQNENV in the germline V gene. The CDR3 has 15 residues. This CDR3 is CASSPYSPDTGELFF. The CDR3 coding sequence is TGTGCCAGCAGCCCATACTCTCCCGACACCGGGGAGCTGTTTTTT.

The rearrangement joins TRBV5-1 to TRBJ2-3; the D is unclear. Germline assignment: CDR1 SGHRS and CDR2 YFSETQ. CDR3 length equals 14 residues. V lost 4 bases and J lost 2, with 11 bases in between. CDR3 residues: CASSPGRTTDTQYF. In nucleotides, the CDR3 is TGCGCCAGCAGCCCCGGACGGACCACAGATACGCAGTATTTT.

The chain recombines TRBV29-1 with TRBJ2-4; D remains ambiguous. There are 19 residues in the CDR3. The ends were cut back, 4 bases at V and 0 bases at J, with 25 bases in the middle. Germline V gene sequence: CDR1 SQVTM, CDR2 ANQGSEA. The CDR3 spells CSVVSAMTPVTLAKNIQYF. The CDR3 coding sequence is TGCAGCGTTGTCTCTGCGATGACCCCGGTAACTTTAGCCAAAAACATTCAGTACTTC. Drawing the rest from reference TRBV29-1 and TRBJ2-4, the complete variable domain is SAVISQKPSRDICQRGTSLTIQCQVDSQVTMMFWYRQQPGQSLTLIATANQGSEATYESGFVIDKFPISRPNLTFSTLTVSNMSPEDSSIYLCSVVSAMTPVTLAKNIQYFGAGTRLSVL.

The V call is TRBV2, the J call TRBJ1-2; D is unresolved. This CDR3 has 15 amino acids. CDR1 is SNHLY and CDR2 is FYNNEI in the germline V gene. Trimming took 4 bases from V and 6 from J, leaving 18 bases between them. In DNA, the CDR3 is TGTGCCAGCAGTGGACGGCCGTTTGCAGGTGATGGCTACACCTTC. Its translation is CASSGRPFAGDGYTF. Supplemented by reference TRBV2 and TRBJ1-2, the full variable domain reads EPEVTQTPSHQVTQMGQEVILRCVPISNHLYFYWYRQILGQKVEFLVSFYNNEISEKSEIFDDQFSVERPDGSNFTLKIRSTKLEDSAMYFCASSGRPFAGDGYTFGSGTRLTVV.

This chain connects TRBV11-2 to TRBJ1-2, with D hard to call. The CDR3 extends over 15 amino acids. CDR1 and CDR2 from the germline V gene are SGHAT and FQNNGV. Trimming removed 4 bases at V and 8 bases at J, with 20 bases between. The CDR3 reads CASSSSAFLQYGYTF. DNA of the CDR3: TGTGCCAGCAGCTCATCCGCGTTTCTCCAATACGGCTACACCTTC.

For the CDR3, the DNA is TGCAGCGTTGGTCAGGCAAACACCGGGGAGCTGTTTTTT. This translates into CSVGQANTGELFF. The V and J genes are TRBV29-1 and TRBJ2-2; D unclear. Trimming took 4 bases from V and 2 from J, leaving 8 bases between them. The V gene's germline CDR1 is SQVTM and CDR2 ANQGSEA. This CDR3 region has 13 residues.

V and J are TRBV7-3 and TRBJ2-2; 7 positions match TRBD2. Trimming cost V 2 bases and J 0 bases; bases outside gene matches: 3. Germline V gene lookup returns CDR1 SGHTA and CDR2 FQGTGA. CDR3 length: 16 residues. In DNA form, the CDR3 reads TGTGCCAGCAGCTTAGGGCTAGCGGCGAACACCGGGGAGCTGTTTTTT. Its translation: CASSLGLAANTGELFF.

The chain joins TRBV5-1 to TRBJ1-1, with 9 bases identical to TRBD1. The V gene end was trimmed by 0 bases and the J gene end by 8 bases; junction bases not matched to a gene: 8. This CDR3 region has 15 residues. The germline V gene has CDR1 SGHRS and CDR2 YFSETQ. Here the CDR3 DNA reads TGCGCCAGCAGCTTGGCCACGGGGGGACAGGGAGAAGCTTTCTTT. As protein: CASSLATGGQGEAFF.

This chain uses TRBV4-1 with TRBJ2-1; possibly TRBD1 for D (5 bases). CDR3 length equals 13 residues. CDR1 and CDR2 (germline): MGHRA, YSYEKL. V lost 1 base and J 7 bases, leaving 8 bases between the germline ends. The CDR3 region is CASSQGTGNEQFF. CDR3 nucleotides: TGCGCCAGCAGCCAAGGTACAGGTAATGAGCAGTTCTTC.

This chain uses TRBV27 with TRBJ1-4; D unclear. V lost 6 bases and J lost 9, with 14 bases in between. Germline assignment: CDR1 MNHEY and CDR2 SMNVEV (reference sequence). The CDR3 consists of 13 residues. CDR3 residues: CASRSELTQKLFF. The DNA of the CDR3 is TGTGCCAGCAGATCCGAATTGACCCAAAAACTGTTTTTT.

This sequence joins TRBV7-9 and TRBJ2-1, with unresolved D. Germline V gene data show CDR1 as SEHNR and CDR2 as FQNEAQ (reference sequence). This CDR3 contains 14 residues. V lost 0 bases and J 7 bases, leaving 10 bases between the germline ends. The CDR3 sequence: CASSLADRRNEQFF. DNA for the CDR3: TGTGCCAGCAGCTTAGCGGACCGGCGGAATGAGCAGTTCTTC.

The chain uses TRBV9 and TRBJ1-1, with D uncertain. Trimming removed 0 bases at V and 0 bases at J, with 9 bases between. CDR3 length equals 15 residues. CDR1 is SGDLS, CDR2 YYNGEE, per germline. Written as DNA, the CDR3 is TGTGCCAGCAGCGTAGACGTAGGGATGAACACTGAAGCTTTCTTT. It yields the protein CASSVDVGMNTEAFF.

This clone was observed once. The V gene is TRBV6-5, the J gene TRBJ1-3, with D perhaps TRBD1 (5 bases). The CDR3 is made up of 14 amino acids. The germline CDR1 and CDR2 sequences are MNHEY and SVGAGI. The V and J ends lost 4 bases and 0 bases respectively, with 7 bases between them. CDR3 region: CASSSGFSGNTIYF. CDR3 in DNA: TGTGCCAGCAGTTCAGGGTTCTCTGGAAACACCATATATTTT.

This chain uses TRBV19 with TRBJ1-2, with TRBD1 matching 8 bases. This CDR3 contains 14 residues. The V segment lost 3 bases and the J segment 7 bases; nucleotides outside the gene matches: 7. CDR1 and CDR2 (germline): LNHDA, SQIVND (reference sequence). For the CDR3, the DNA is TGTGCCAGTAGTATTGGCAGGGGGCTTGGTGGCTACACCTTC. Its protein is CASSIGRGLGGYTF.

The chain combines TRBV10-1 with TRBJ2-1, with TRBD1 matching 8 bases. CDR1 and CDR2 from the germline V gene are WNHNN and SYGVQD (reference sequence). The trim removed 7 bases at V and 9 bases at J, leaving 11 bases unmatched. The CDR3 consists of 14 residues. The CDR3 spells CASTPAGGISEQFF. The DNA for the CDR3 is TGCGCCAGCACCCCGGCAGGGGGCATCTCTGAGCAGTTCTTC.

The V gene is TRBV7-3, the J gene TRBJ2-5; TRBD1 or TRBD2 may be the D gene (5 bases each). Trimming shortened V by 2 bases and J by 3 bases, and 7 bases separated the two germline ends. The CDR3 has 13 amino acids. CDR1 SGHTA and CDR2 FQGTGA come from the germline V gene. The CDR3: CASSLRGEETQYF. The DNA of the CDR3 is TGTGCCAGCAGCTTACGAGGGGAAGAGACCCAGTACTTC.

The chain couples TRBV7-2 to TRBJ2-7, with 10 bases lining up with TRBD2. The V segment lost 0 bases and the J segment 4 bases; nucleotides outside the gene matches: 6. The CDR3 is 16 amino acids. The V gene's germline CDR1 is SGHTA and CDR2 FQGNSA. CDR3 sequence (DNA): TGTGCCAGCAGCTTAGCGGCGACTAGCGGGCGTTACGAGCAGTACTTC. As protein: CASSLAATSGRYEQYF.

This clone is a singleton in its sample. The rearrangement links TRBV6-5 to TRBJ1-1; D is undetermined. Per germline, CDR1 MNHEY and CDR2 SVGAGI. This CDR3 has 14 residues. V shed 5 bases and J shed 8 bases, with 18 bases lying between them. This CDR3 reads CASSTQDHGREAFF. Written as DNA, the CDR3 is TGTGCCAGCAGTACCCAGGACCATGGGAGAGAAGCTTTCTTT.

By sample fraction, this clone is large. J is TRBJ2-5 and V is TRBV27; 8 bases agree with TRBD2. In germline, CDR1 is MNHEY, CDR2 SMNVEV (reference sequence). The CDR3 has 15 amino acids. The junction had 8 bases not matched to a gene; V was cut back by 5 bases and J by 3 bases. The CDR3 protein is CASSPRGRGEETQYF. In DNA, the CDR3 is TGTGCCAGCAGTCCCCGGGGGCGGGGGGAAGAGACCCAGTACTTC.

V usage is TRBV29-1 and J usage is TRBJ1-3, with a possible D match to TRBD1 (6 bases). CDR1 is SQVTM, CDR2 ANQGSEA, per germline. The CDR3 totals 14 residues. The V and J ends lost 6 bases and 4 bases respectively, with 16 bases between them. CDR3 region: CSVSPGGPGNTIYF. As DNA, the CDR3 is TGCAGCGTATCACCCGGGGGCCCCGGAAACACCATATATTTT.

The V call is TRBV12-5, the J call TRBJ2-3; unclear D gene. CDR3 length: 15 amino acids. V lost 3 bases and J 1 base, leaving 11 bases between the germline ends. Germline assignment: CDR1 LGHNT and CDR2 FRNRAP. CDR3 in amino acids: CASGFPYQGTDTQYF. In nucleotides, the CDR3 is TGTGCTAGTGGTTTCCCCTATCAGGGCACAGATACGCAGTATTTT. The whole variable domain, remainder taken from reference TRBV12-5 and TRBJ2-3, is DARVTQTPRHKVTEMGQEVTMRCQPILGHNTVFWYRQTMMQGLELLAYFRNRAPLDDSGMPKDRFSAEMPDATLATLKIQPSEPRDSAVYFCASGFPYQGTDTQYFGPGTRLTVL.

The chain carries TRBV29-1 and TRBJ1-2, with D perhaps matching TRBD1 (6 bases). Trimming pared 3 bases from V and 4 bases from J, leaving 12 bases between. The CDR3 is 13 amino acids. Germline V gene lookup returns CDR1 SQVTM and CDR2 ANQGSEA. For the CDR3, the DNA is TGCAGCGTTGAGAAGGGGGACGCCTATGGCTACACCTTC. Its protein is CSVEKGDAYGYTF.

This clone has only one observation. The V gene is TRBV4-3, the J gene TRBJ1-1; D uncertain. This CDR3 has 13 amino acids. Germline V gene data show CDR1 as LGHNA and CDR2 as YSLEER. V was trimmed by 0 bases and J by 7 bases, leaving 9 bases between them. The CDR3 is CASSQDLYGEAFF. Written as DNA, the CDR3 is TGCGCCAGCAGCCAAGATCTTTATGGTGAAGCTTTCTTT.

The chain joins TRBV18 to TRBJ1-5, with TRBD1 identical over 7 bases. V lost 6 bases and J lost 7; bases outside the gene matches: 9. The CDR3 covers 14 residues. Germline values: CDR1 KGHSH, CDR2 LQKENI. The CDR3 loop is CASSRGQVGQPQHF. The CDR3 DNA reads TGTGCCAGCTCCCGAGGACAGGTCGGGCAGCCCCAGCATTTT.